The rows below give T cell receptor beta chains drawn from one sample of a study of human T cells and chemical hapten exposure. A single record per CDR3 protein comes from TCRdb applying MiXCR to the RACE reads. The sample has around 300,000 distinct CDR3 sequences, around 7% seen once. Here the sequenced sample was whole blood, taken in connection with sensitization to the hapten diphenylcyclopropenone (DPC). These receptors all stem from a woman in her late teens or twenties with alopecia areata. Some clones in this sample may be carry-over from other donors' samples. Both conserved end residues are part of each CDR3. The D gene is left open where the match is weak. A row's size may be missing; if present it is once, few, many or a size class.

>NA|TRBV6-5|NA|TRBJ1-2
CASSRTEPYYGYTF
TGTGCCAGCAGTCGCACCGAGCCCTACTATGGCTACACCTTC
>NA|TRBV4-1|TRBD1|TRBJ2-5
CASSQRQGDETQYF
TGCGCCAGCAGCCAGAGACAGGGTGATGAGACCCAGTACTTC
>many|TRBV7-2|TRBD2|TRBJ2-1
CATVGLAGVNEQFF
TGTGCCACCGTAGGACTAGCGGGGGTTAATGAGCAGTTCTTC
>NA|TRBV7-9|NA|TRBJ2-6
CASSLLRGQLGANVLTF
TGTGCCAGCAGCTTACTCCGGGGCCAACTTGGGGCCAACGTCCTGACTTTC
>few|TRBV2|NA|TRBJ1-1
CASSDRGNTEAFF
TGTGCCAGCAGTGACAGGGGCAACACTGAAGCTTTCTTT
>few|TRBV12-5|NA|TRBJ1-1
CASGLTGEYTEAFF
TGTGCTAGTGGTTTGACAGGCGAATACACTGAAGCTTTCTTT
>NA|TRBV5-6|TRBD2|TRBJ2-3
CASSLRTSGGSDTQYF
TGTGCCAGCAGCTTAAGGACTAGCGGGGGTTCAGATACGCAGTATTTT
>few|TRBV5-1|TRBD1|TRBJ2-2
CASSRSPKWTGGNTGELFF
TGCGCCAGCAGCCGATCCCCGAAATGGACAGGGGGAAACACCGGGGAGCTGTTTTTT
>few|TRBV20-1|TRBD2|TRBJ2-3
CSALRGLAGRGTDTQYF
TGCAGTGCCCTAAGGGGACTAGCGGGGCGAGGGACAGATACGCAGTATTTT
>NA|TRBV7-2|NA|TRBJ2-3
CASSTRLTSTDTQYF
TGTGCCAGCAGCACCAGACTAACTAGCACAGATACGCAGTATTTT
>NA|TRBV12-3/TRBV12-4|NA|TRBJ1-6
CASSLNWVGDYNSPLHF
TGTGCCAGCAGCCTCAATTGGGTAGGAGACTATAATTCACCCCTCCACTTT